A single sample gave rise to the 15 T cell receptor beta chains below, sequenced in a study of T-cell reconstitution after alpha-beta-depleted transplantation in children. Unique molecular identifiers were built into the TCRbeta library. TCRdb reprocessed the PCR reads via MiXCR and lists one record per CDR3 protein. The sample holds about 830,000 distinct CDR3 sequences, roughly 15% seen once. This specimen was PBMCs, mostly from graft donor cells, taken 360 days after TCRalphabeta/CD19-depleted stem cell transplant. These receptors were collected from a male patient under 18 who had a stem cell transplant for acute lymphoblastic leukemia, so the T cells may come from the graft donor.

This clonotype has only a few counts. This chain links TRBV5-1 with TRBJ2-7, with 8 bases fitting TRBD2. Unmatched junction bases numbered 13, after V lost 4 bases and J lost 4 bases. Germline V gene sequence: CDR1 SGHRS, CDR2 YFSETQ. CDR3 length: 16 amino acids. CDR3 nucleotide sequence: TGCGCCAGCAGCACCGGCGAAGCGGGAGTCAGGTACGAGCAGTACTTC. It is translated as CASSTGEAGVRYEQYF.

This clonotype was counted only a few times. The genes are TRBV5-1 and TRBJ1-2; no definite D call. Trimming shortened V by 7 bases and J by 7 bases, and 14 bases separated the two germline ends. CDR3 size: 12 residues. Germline values: CDR1 SGHRS, CDR2 YFSETQ. The CDR3 sequence: CASSVGRSGYTF. DNA of the CDR3: TGCGCCAGCTCCGTGGGGAGGAGTGGCTACACCTTC.

This clonotype turned up a few times. The chain recombines TRBV10-3 with TRBJ1-2; a weak D match, TRBD1 (5 bases). V dropped 6 bases and J dropped 1 base, with 15 bases sitting between them. This CDR3 spans 15 amino acids. In germline, CDR1 is ENHRY, CDR2 SYGVKD. Written as DNA, the CDR3 is TGTGCCATCAGCCCCCAGGGACTAATTAACTATGGCTACACCTTC. Protein product: CAISPQGLINYGYTF.

Ten or more counts support this clonotype. The CDR3 DNA is TGCAGCGTTGAAGACTCCGTCTCCTACGAGCAGTACTTC. Protein product: CSVEDSVSYEQYF. The chain uses TRBV29-1 and TRBJ2-7; D gene ambiguous. This CDR3 comprises 13 residues. The V and J ends lost 0 bases and 0 bases respectively, with 6 bases between them. CDR1 SQVTM and CDR2 ANQGSEA come from the germline V gene.

This clonotype occurred once. This chain connects TRBV6-5 to TRBJ2-3; 7 bases are shared with TRBD1. Germline CDR1 reads MNHEY; CDR2 reads SVGAGI. V shed 5 bases, J shed 9 bases, and the junction held 8 bases outside the gene matches. This CDR3 contains 13 residues. The CDR3 nucleotides read TGTGCCAGCAGTCACCGAGACAGGGCCACGCAGTATTTT. The encoded protein is CASSHRDRATQYF.

At least ten counts were recorded for this clonotype. The chain links TRBV5-1 to TRBJ2-5; TRBD2 matches at 11 bases. This CDR3 comprises 14 residues. From germline, CDR1 is SGHRS and CDR2 YFSETQ. After removal of 0 bases from V and 8 bases from J, the junction contained 3 bases not matched to a gene. CDR3 sequence: CASSLETSGRTQYF. DNA of the CDR3: TGCGCCAGCAGCTTGGAAACTAGCGGGAGAACCCAGTACTTC.

The table lists this clonotype with a few counts. V gene TRBV4-1 combines with J gene TRBJ2-7; tentatively, D is TRBD2 (5 bases). Germline V CDR1 and CDR2: MGHRA, YSYEKL. V gave up 3 bases and J gave up 4 bases, with 19 bases separating them. The CDR3 has 16 amino acids. This CDR3 is CASSQNNGEWGYEQYF. The CDR3 DNA reads as TGCGCCAGCAGCCAGAATAACGGGGAGTGGGGTTACGAGCAGTACTTC.

The chain couples TRBV9 to TRBJ2-5; D perhaps matches TRBD2 (6 bases). V shed 4 bases and J shed 5 bases, with 15 bases lying between them. CDR1 is SGDLS and CDR2 is YYNGEE in the germline V gene. CDR3 length: 14 residues. The CDR3 region is CASSPGGASETQYF. In nucleotides, the CDR3 is TGTGCCAGCAGCCCCGGCGGGGCCAGCGAGACCCAGTACTTC.

Remarks on this clonotype: A junction end diverges from the germline sequence, so it may reflect a read error. DNA of the CDR3: TGTGCCAGCACCCAACGGCAGACCCAGTACTTC. Translating gives CASTQRQTQYF. The genes are TRBV3-1 and TRBJ2-5; D is ambiguous. From germline, CDR1 is LGHDT and CDR2 YNNKEL (reference sequence). The CDR3 is made up of 11 amino acids.

This rearrangement joins TRBV4-1 to TRBJ2-7; TRBD1 agrees at 10 bases. The ends lost 5 bases at V and 7 bases at J; junction bases unmatched: 8. CDR1 and CDR2 (germline): MGHRA, YSYEKL. This CDR3 contains 14 residues. DNA of the CDR3: TGCGCCAGCAGCAGTCGACAGGGGGCTTGGGAGCAGTACTTC. It encodes CASSSRQGAWEQYF.

There are many counts of this clonotype. This sequence joins TRBV24-1 and TRBJ1-5; TRBD1 matches 10 bases. This CDR3 contains 17 residues. V was pared by 4 bases and J by 4 bases, with 9 bases of the junction left unmatched. CDR1 and CDR2 from the germline V gene are KGHDR and SFDVKD. The CDR3 nucleotides are TGTGCCACCAGTGACTCCTCCGGGACAGGGGAAAATCAGCCCCAGCATTTT. It specifies CATSDSSGTGENQPQHF.

In its sample, this clonotype was seen a few times. The chain uses TRBV20-1 and TRBJ2-5; D may be TRBD1 (5 bases). CDR3 length equals 14 residues. With 6 bases removed from V and 2 bases from J, the gap between germline ends came to 16 bases. CDR1 and CDR2 from the germline V gene are DFQATT and SNEGSKA (reference sequence). CDR3 loop: CSATSPTGQETQYF. In DNA form, the CDR3 reads TGCAGTGCGACGAGCCCCACAGGACAAGAGACCCAGTACTTC.

V and J are TRBV2 and TRBJ2-1; perhaps TRBD1 as D (6 bases). Germline assignment: CDR1 SNHLY and CDR2 FYNNEI. CDR3 length equals 15 residues. Trimming stripped 5 bases from V and 0 bases from J, with 11 bases between. CDR3 sequence reads: CASSRFRGSYNEQFF. The CDR3 region has the DNA TGTGCCAGCAGTCGATTCAGGGGCTCCTACAATGAGCAGTTCTTC.

This clonotype was detected a few times. The rearrangement joins TRBV25-1 to TRBJ2-7; D may be TRBD2 (5 bases). Looked up from germline, CDR1 is MGHDK and CDR2 is SYGVNS. The V and J ends lost 5 bases and 6 bases respectively, with 11 bases between them. The CDR3 runs to 12 residues. The CDR3, as DNA: TGTGCCAGCAGTCCCCGCGAGGGCGAGCAGTACTTC. Amino acid sequence: CASSPREGEQYF.

The rearrangement uses TRBV10-3 and TRBJ2-3, with D possibly matching TRBD1 (5 bases). Germline CDR1 ENHRY, CDR2 SYGVKD. The V and J ends lost 3 bases and 6 bases respectively, with 13 bases between them. CDR3 size: 14 residues. CDR3 in DNA: TGTGCCATCAGTGAATCTGGGGCTACGGATACGCAGTATTTT. It yields the protein CAISESGATDTQYF.